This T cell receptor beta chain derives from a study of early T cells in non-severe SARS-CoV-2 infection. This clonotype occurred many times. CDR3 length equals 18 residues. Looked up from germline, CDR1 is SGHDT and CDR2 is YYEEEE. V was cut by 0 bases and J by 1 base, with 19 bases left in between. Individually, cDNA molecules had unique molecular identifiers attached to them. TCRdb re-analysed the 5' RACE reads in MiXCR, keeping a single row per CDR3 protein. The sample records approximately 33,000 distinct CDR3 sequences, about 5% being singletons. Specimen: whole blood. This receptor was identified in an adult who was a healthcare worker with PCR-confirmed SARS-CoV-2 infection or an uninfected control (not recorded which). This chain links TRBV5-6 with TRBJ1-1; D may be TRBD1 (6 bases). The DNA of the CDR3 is TGTGCCAGCAGCTTGGGGAGGGGGGTCCCCGGAGGGAACACTGAAGCTTTCTTT. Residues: CASSLGRGVPGGNTEAFF. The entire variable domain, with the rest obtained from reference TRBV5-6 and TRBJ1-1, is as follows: DAGVTQSPTHLIKTRGQQVTLRCSPKSGHDTVSWYQQALGQGPQFIFQYYEEEERQRGNFPDRFSGHQFPNYSSELNVNALLLGDSALYLCASSLGRGVPGGNTEAFFGQGTRLTVV.